The clone carrying this T cell receptor beta chain turned up a few times. Its antigen is as yet unknown. This specimen comes from a study of OX40 agonist ivuxolimab in advanced cancers. Study-wide points: Clonal expansion among partial responders at 0.1-3.0 mg/kg ranked near the lowest.

Germline CDR1 is DFQATT and CDR2 is SNEGSKA (reference sequence). The CDR3 totals 11 residues. Trimming removed 3 bases from V and 1 base from J, with 3 bases in between. Sequencing was performed with immunoSEQ multiplex PCR; in TCRdb, only in-frame clones are kept and a portion is missing. The sample consists of about 97,000 clones, 80% to 90% of them appearing once. The specimen comprised CD4+ or CD8+ T cells sorted from blood, sampled in a trial of the OX40 agonist ivuxolimab. J is TRBJ1-1 and V is TRBV20-1; no clear D gene. The receptor comes from an adult with an advanced solid tumor such as melanoma, head and neck, liver or kidney cancer. The chain's CDR3 is CSARGNTEAFF. CDR3 DNA sequence: TGCAGTGCTAGGGGGAACACTGAAGCTTTCTTT.